The 5 T cell receptor beta chains listed next were all sequenced from one sample in a study of chemoradiotherapy in HPV16-positive cancers. Measured with immunoSEQ multiplex PCR; TCRdb has only the in-frame clones, and not every one. The sample contains approximately 35,000 clones, around 92% of which appear only once. Specimen: blood, collected from a patient who underwent chemoradiotherapy. These receptors were taken from a human donor with HPV-associated anogenital cancer.

This rearrangement joins TRBV2 to TRBJ2-4; D is ambiguous. Between the trimmed V and J ends, which lost 4 bases and 0 bases, there was a span of 4 bases. This CDR3 spans 13 amino acids. Germline CDR1 SNHLY, CDR2 FYNNEI. CDR3: CASSGLAKNIQYF. The CDR3 coding sequence is TGTGCCAGCAGTGGACTAGCCAAAAACATTCAGTACTTC.

The chain uses TRBV5-1 and TRBJ2-7; perhaps TRBD2 as D (5 bases). The CDR3 is made up of 16 amino acids. V was trimmed by 5 bases and J by 0 bases, leaving 18 bases between them. Germline V gene sequence: CDR1 SGHRS, CDR2 YFSETQ. CDR3 amino acids: CASRVGSGDSSYEQYF. CDR3 nucleotides: TGCGCCAGCAGGGTGGGGTCCGGGGATAGCTCCTACGAGCAGTACTTC.

The CDR3 spells CSVEDSGALAYEQYF. DNA of the CDR3: TGCAGCGTTGAAGACTCAGGGGCCCTAGCCTACGAGCAGTACTTC. This sequence joins TRBV29-1 and TRBJ2-7; TRBD1 might be the D (6 bases). There are 15 residues in the CDR3. Looked up from germline, CDR1 is SQVTM and CDR2 is ANQGSEA. Trimming cost V 0 bases and J 2 bases, with 14 bases left between them.

This clone came up once. This chain links TRBV7-9 with TRBJ2-7; D is unclear. This CDR3 is built from 14 residues. Trimming removed 5 bases from V and 6 bases from J, with 17 bases in between. CDR1 and CDR2 from the germline V gene are SEHNR and FQNEAQ (reference sequence). The CDR3 DNA sequence: TGTGCCAGCAGCCCTCGGCCAGGAATCGCCGAGCAGTACTTC. Translation gives CASSPRPGIAEQYF.

The J gene is TRBJ2-1, the V gene TRBV7-9; possibly TRBD1 for D (6 bases). Germline CDR1 reads SEHNR; CDR2 reads FQNEAQ (reference sequence). Trimming shortened V by 3 bases and J by 5 bases, and 17 bases separated the two germline ends. The CDR3 is 16 amino acids. CDR3 coding DNA: TGTGCCAGCAGCTTTATCTACCAGGGGCGACACAATGAGCAGTTCTTC. It codes for CASSFIYQGRHNEQFF.